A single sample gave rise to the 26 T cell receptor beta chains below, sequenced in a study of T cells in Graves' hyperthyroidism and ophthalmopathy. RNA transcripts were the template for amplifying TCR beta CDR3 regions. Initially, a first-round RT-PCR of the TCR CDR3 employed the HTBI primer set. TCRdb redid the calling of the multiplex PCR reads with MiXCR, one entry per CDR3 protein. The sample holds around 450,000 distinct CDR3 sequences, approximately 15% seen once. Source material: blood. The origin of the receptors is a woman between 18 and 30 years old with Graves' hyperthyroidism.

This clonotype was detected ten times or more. CDR3 in DNA: TGTGCCAGCTCACCACAGCAGGCAGTACCTGAAGCTTTCTTT. Translated, it gives CASSPQQAVPEAFF. The chain recombines TRBV18 with TRBJ1-1; D is ambiguous. The germline gives CDR1 KGHSH, CDR2 LQKENI. V lost 1 base and J lost 6, with 12 bases in between. The CDR3 length is 14 residues.

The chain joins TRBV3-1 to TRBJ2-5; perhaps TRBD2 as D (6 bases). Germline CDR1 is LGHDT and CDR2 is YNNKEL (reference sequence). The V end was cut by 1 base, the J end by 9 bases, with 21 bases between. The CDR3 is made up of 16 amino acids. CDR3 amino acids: CASSQVGAGRLGAQYF. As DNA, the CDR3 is TGTGCCAGCAGCCAAGTTGGGGCGGGACGGCTGGGGGCCCAGTACTTC.

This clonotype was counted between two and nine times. CDR3 protein: CASSLEVLGGEKLFF. Written as DNA, the CDR3 is TGTGCCAGCAGCTTAGAGGTCTTGGGCGGTGAAAAACTGTTTTTT. This sequence joins TRBV11-2 and TRBJ1-4; D is uncertain. This CDR3 region has 15 residues. Looked up from germline, CDR1 is SGHAT and CDR2 is FQNNGV. V was clipped by 0 bases and J by 7 bases, with 12 bases between them.

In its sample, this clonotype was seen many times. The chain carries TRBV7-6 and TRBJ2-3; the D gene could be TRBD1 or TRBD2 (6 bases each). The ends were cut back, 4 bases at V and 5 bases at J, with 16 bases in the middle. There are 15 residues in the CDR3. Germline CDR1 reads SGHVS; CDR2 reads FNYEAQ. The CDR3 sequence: CASSSEGGAIDTQYF. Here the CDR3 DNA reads TGTGCCAGCAGCTCGGAGGGGGGCGCAATAGATACGCAGTATTTT. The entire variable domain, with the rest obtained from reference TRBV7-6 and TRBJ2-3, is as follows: GAGVSQSPRYKVTKRGQDVALRCDPISGHVSLYWYRQALGQGPEFLTYFNYEAQQDKSGLPNDRFSAERPEGSISTLTIQRTEQRDSAMYRCASSSEGGAIDTQYFGPGTRLTVL.

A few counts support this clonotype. CDR3 sequence (DNA): TGTGCCAGCAGGTTAGACAGGAGCTCTGGAAACACCATATATTTT. This codes for CASRLDRSSGNTIYF. The rearrangement links TRBV28 to TRBJ1-3, with D possibly TRBD1 on 6 matching bases. The V end was cut by 6 bases, the J end by 0 bases, with 12 bases between. The germline gives CDR1 MDHEN, CDR2 SYDVKM. The CDR3 is 15 amino acids.

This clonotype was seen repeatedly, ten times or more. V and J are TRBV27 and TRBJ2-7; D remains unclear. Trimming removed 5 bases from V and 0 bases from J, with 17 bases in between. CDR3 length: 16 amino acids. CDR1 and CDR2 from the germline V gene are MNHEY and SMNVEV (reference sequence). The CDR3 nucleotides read TGTGCCAGCAGTCTTTCCTCTCGACCCCCCTCCTACGAGCAGTACTTC. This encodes CASSLSSRPPSYEQYF.

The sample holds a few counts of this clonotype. CDR3 DNA sequence: TGTGCCAGCAGCTTGGTGGGGGAAGGGTACCCAGATACGCAGTATTTT. Translated: CASSLVGEGYPDTQYF. The genes are TRBV11-2 and TRBJ2-3; D may correspond to TRBD1 or TRBD2 (5 bases each). Germline V gene sequence: CDR1 SGHAT, CDR2 FQNNGV. V lost 3 bases and J lost 4, with 17 bases in between. This CDR3 spans 16 amino acids.

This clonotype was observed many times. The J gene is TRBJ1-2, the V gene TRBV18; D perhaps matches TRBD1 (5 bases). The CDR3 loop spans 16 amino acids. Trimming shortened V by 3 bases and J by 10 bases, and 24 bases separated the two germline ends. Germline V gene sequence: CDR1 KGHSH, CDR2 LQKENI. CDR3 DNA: TGTGCCAGCTCACCCTTTCGTGGGGCGCAGAAGAGTGACTACACCTTC. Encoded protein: CASSPFRGAQKSDYTF. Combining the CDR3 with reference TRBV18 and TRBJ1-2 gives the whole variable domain NAGVMQNPRHLVRRRGQEARLRCSPMKGHSHVYWYRQLPEEGLKFMVYLQKENIIDESGMPKERFSAEFPKEGPSILRIQQVVRGDSAAYFCASSPFRGAQKSDYTFGSGTRLTVV.

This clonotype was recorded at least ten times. As DNA, the CDR3 is TGCAGTGCTAGAGATCCCCAGGGCTCCTACGAGCAGTACTTC. It translates to CSARDPQGSYEQYF. This chain joins TRBV20-1 and TRBJ2-7; D might be TRBD1 (5 bases). Germline V gene sequence: CDR1 DFQATT, CDR2 SNEGSKA (reference sequence). This CDR3 comprises 14 residues. Trimming took off 0 bases at V and 0 bases at J, with 9 bases between the two ends.

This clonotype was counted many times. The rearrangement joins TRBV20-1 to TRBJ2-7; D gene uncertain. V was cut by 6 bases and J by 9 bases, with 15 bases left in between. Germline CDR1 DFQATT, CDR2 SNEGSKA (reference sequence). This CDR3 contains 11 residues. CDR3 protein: CSARPAGGQYF. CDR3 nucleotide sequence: TGCAGTGCCCGGCCTGCAGGTGGGCAGTACTTC.

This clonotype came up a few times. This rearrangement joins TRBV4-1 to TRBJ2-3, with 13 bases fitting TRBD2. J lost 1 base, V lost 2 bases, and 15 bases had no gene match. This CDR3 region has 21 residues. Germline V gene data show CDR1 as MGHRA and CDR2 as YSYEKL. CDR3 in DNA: TGCGCCAGCAGCCAACGGACTAGCGGGAGTTCTATCAGGAGCGGCACAGATACGCAGTATTTT. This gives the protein CASSQRTSGSSIRSGTDTQYF.

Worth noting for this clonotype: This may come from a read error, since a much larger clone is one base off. CDR3 sequence: CATVAGFNYGYTF. The DNA of the CDR3 is TGTGCCACCGTGGCGGGGTTTAACTATGGCTACACCTTC. The gene calls are TRBV6-1 and TRBJ1-2; D ambiguous. V was shortened by 10 bases and J by 1 base, with 13 bases between the two germline ends. The CDR3 spans 13 residues. CDR1 MNHNS and CDR2 SASEGT come from the germline V gene.

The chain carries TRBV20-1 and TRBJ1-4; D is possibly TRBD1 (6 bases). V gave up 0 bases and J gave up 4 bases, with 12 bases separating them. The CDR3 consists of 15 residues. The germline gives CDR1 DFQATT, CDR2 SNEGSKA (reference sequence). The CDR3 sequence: CSARDMRGNNEKLFF. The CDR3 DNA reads TGCAGTGCTAGAGACATGAGGGGGAATAATGAAAAACTGTTTTTT.

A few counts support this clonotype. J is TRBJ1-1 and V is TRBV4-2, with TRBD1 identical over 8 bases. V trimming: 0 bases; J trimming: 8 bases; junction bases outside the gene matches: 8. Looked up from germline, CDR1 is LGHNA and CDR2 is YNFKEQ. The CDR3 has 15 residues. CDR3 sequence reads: CASSQDRQGAIEAFF. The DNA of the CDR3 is TGTGCCAGCAGCCAAGATAGGCAGGGGGCGATCGAAGCTTTCTTT.

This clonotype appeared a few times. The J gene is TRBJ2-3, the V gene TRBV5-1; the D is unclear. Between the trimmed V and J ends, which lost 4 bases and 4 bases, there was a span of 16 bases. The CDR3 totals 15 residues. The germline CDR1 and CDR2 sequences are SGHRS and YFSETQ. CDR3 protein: CASSPPDLHADTQYF. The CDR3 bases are TGCGCCAGCAGCCCACCGGACCTCCACGCAGATACGCAGTATTTT.

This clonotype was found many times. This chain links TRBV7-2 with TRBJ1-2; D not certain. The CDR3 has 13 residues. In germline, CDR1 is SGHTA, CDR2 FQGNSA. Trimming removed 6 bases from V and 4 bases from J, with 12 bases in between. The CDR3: CASRSRGTYGYTF. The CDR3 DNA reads TGTGCCAGCAGATCCCGGGGAACCTATGGCTACACCTTC.

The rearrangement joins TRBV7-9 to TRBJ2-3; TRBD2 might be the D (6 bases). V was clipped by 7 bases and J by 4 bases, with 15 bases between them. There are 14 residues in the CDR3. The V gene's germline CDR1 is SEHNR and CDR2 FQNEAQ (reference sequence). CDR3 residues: CASTFGGPADTQYF. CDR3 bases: TGTGCCAGCACTTTCGGAGGGCCTGCAGATACGCAGTATTTT.

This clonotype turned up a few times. Here the CDR3 DNA reads TGTGCCACCTTCCGGGCTGGGGCCAACGTCCTGACTTTC. This gives the protein CATFRAGANVLTF. The rearrangement links TRBV10-3 to TRBJ2-6; unclear D gene. Germline CDR1 reads ENHRY; CDR2 reads SYGVKD. Trimming stripped 10 bases from V and 2 bases from J, with 9 bases between. The CDR3 is 13 amino acids.

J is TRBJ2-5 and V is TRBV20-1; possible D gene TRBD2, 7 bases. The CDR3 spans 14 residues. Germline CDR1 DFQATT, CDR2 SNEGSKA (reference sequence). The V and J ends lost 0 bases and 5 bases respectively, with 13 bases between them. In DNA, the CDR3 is TGCAGTGCTAGAGAAAGGGGGGGTGGGGAGACCCAGTACTTC. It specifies CSARERGGGETQYF.

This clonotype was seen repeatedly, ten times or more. The chain's CDR3 is CASSEGQGLRQPQHF. CDR3 DNA sequence: TGTGCCAGCAGTGAAGGACAGGGGCTACGCCAGCCCCAGCATTTT. The V call is TRBV6-1, the J call TRBJ1-5; 8 positions agree with TRBD1. V lost 1 base to trimming and J lost 7 bases; unmatched junction nucleotides: 6. Germline lookup yields CDR1 MNHNS and CDR2 SASEGT. The CDR3 runs 15 residues.

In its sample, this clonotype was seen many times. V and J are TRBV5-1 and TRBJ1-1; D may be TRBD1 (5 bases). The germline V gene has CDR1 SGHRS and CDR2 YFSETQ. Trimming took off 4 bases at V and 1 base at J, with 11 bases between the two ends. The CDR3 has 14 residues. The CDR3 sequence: CASSTPQENTEAFF. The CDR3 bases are TGCGCCAGCAGCACACCACAGGAGAACACTGAAGCTTTCTTT.

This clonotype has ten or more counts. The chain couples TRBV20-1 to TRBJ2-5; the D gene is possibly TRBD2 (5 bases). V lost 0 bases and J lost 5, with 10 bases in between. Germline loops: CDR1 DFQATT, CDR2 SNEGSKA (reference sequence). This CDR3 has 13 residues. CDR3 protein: CSARDGGRETQYF. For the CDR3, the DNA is TGCAGTGCTAGAGATGGAGGCCGGGAGACCCAGTACTTC.

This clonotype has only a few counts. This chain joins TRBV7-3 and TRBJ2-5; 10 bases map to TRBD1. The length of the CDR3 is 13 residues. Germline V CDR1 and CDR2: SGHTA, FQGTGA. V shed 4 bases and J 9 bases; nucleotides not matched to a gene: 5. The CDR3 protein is CASSSRQGAPQYF. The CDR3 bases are TGTGCCAGCAGCTCGAGACAGGGGGCCCCCCAGTACTTC.

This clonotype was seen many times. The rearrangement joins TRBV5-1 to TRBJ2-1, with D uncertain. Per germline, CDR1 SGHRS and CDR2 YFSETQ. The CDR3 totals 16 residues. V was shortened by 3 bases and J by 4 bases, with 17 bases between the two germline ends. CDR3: CASSSLRGGPYNEQFF. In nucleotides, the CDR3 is TGCGCCAGCAGCTCCCTGAGAGGCGGCCCATACAATGAGCAGTTCTTC.

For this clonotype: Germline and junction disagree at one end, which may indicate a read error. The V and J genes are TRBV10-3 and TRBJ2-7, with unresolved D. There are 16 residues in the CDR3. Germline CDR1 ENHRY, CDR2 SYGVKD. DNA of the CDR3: TGTGCCATCAGTGAGTCGCTCGGGCAGCTTGCCTACGGGCAGTACTTC. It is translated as CAISESLGQLAYGQYF.

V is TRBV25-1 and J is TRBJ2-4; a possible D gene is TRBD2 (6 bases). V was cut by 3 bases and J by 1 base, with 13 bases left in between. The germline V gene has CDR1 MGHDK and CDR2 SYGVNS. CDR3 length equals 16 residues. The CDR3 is CASSEETRRAKNIQYF. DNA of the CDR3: TGTGCCAGCAGTGAGGAGACTAGACGGGCCAAAAACATTCAGTACTTC.